These 14 T cell receptor beta chains were all obtained from the same sample, sequenced in a study of CD8+ T cells in alopecia areata. Extraction of RNA preceded its reverse transcription into cDNA, which served as the sequencing template. Clones were sequenced by immunoSEQ multiplex PCR, and TCRdb holds only the in-frame ones, with some missing. This sample has about 120,000 clones, each found more than once. The sample was lesional skin. These TCRs come from a C3H/HeJ mouse with alopecia areata. This strain's MHC haplotype is H2-k.

To note about this clone: The genes are named according to mouse. Coverage ceases 4 residues before the CDR3 finishes, and the germline J gene fills in the end. V and J are TRBV14 and TRBJ1-1, with 9 bases matching TRBD1. The V gene's germline CDR1 is SGHDT and CDR2 FRDEAV. This CDR3 contains 13 residues. The CDR3 bases that were read are TGTGCCAGCAGAACCGGGACAGGGACA. Its protein product is CASRTGTGT. The full CDR3 reads CASRTGTGTEVFF.

As to this clone: Mouse names are used for the genes. The read ends 4 residues early relative to the CDR3; the germline J gene fills the gap. This chain joins TRBV1 and TRBJ2-1; no reliable D call. The V gene's germline CDR1 is NSQYPW and CDR2 LRSPGD (reference sequence). CDR3 size: 16 residues. V dropped 0 bases and J dropped 0 bases, with 9 bases sitting between them. Incomplete CDR3 DNA: TGCACCTGCAGTGCAGATGACAAAAATAACTATGCT. Protein: CTCSADDKNNYA. The whole CDR3 is CTCSADDKNNYAEQFF.

Points on this clone: Here the gene names and germline are mouse. The CDR3 DNA, read in part, is TGTGCCAGCAGTACCCCGGGGCAGGGGGGCTCC. It codes for CASSTPGQGGS. The whole CDR3 is CASSTPGQGGSDYTF. The chain is built from TRBV13-3 and TRBJ1-2; 7 bases fit TRBD1. The read falls 4 residues short of the CDR3 end, and the missing part is taken from the germline J gene. The length of the CDR3 is 15 residues. Trimming removed 4 bases from V and 4 bases from J; junction bases left unmatched: 10. Germline V gives CDR1 NNHDY, CDR2 SYVADS.

This clone came up a few times. Gene names are mouse gene names. Partial CDR3 DNA: TGTGCCAGCAGTATGAACTGGGGGGAGAGGGCT. It specifies CASSMNWGERA. The CDR3 reads in full as CASSMNWGERAEQFF. The chain combines TRBV19 with TRBJ2-1; 9 bases are shared with TRBD2. Coverage ceases 4 residues before the CDR3 finishes, and the germline J gene fills in the end. Germline V gene sequence: CDR1 FNHDT, CDR2 SITEND (reference sequence). The CDR3 spans 15 residues. Full variable domain (outside the CDR3, taken from reference TRBV19 and TRBJ2-1): GGIITQTPKFLIGQEGQKLTLKCQQNFNHDTMYWYRQDSGKGLRLIYYSITENDLQKGDLSEGYDASREKKSSFSLTVTSAQKNEMAVFLCASSMNWGERAEQFFGPGTRLTVL.

In this sample, this clone turned up a few times. The germline and genes are mouse ones. The read ends 4 residues before the CDR3 terminus; that terminus is restored from the germline J gene. The rearrangement links TRBV19 to TRBJ2-1; 11 positions agree with TRBD2. CDR1 is FNHDT, CDR2 SITEND, per germline (reference sequence). This CDR3 contains 14 residues. The covered CDR3 bases are TGTGCCAGCAGTATCGACTGGGGGGGAACT. This encodes CASSIDWGGT. The entire CDR3 protein reads CASSIDWGGTEQFF.

About this clone itself: Genes and germline are mouse. The read ends 4 residues shy of where the CDR3 ends; the end is completed using the germline J gene. The chain employs TRBV14 and TRBJ1-2, with D perhaps matching TRBD1 (5 bases). Trimming stripped 2 bases from V and 2 bases from J, with 7 bases between. The germline V gene has CDR1 SGHDT and CDR2 FRDEAV. CDR3 length equals 13 residues. The CDR3 here is CASSLDTNSDYTF. CDR3 DNA, as far as it was read: TGTGCCAGCAGTTTGGACACCAACTCC.

This clone was counted between two and nine times. A much larger clone is a single base away; this may be a read error. Genes and germline come from the mouse. The read gets to within 4 residues of the CDR3 end, and the germline J gene fills in the rest. V usage is TRBV14 and J usage is TRBJ2-2, with 8 nucleotides matching TRBD1. Losses at the gene ends were 4 bases for V and 6 bases for J; bases not matched to a gene: 2. The CDR3 is 13 amino acids. Germline V lookup: CDR1 SGHDT, CDR2 FRDEAV. Incomplete CDR3 DNA: TGTGCCAGCAGTCGGACAGGGCCCGGG. This codes for CASSRTGPG. The whole CDR3 protein reads CASSRTGPGQLYF.

Comments on this clone: Mouse germline and gene names are used. The missing CDR3 end, 4 residues past where the read stops, is filled in from the germline J gene. The V and J genes are TRBV17 and TRBJ2-5; no clear D gene. The CDR3 totals 14 residues. V was clipped by 3 bases and J by 2 bases, with 9 bases between them. Germline loops: CDR1 MNHDT, CDR2 YYDKIL. Here the CDR3 reads CASSSRVGQDTQYF. CDR3 DNA, as far as it was read: TGTGCTAGCAGTAGTAGGGTTGGCCAAGAC.

This clone was recorded at least ten times. Mouse gene names apply. Partial CDR3 DNA: TGTGCCAGCAGTGATGGGCAGGGGAATAGTGCAGAA. It specifies CASSDGQGNSAE. The whole CDR3 reads CASSDGQGNSAETLYF. This chain connects TRBV13-3 to TRBJ2-3; D may be TRBD1 (6 bases). The read ends 4 residues early relative to the CDR3; the germline J gene fills the gap. There are 16 residues in the CDR3. The germline V gene encodes CDR1 NNHDY and CDR2 SYVADS. Trimming took off 0 bases at V and 0 bases at J, with 11 bases between the two ends.

This clone appeared a few times. Genes and germline are mouse. With the read ending 4 residues before the CDR3 end, the germline J gene is used to fill in that end. The chain couples TRBV13-3 to TRBJ2-5, with D possibly being TRBD1 (6 bases). V was shortened by 2 bases and J by 2 bases, with 12 bases between the two germline ends. Germline lookup yields CDR1 NNHDY and CDR2 SYVADS. CDR3 length: 15 residues. CDR3 DNA (partial): TGTGCCAGCAGTGAGGATCCAGGGGTCCAAGAC. It yields the protein CASSEDPGVQD. The complete CDR3 protein is CASSEDPGVQDTQYF.

Of note for this clone: Gene names and germline match the mouse. The read falls 4 residues short of the CDR3 end, and the missing part is taken from the germline J gene. The chain combines TRBV31 with TRBJ2-1; 7 bases fit TRBD2. CDR3 size: 16 residues. The germline gives CDR1 GKSSPN, CDR2 SITVG. After removal of 0 bases from V and 0 bases from J, the junction contained 5 bases not matched to a gene. The CDR3 sequence is CAWSLALGVNYAEQFF. Incomplete CDR3 DNA: TGTGCCTGGAGTCTAGCGCTGGGGGTTAACTATGCT.

In the case of this clone: Gene names follow the mouse nomenclature. The CDR3 end lies 4 residues beyond the end of the read and is filled in from the germline J gene. The chain has TRBV1 and TRBJ1-2, with TRBD1 as a possible D gene (6 bases). The CDR3 has 15 amino acids. CDR1 is NSQYPW and CDR2 is LRSPGD in the germline V gene (reference sequence). V was pared by 1 base and J by 2 bases, with 11 bases between. The sequenced CDR3 bases are TGCACCTGCAGTGCAGGGGGGGGCGTGAACTCC. It encodes CTCSAGGGVNS. The entire CDR3 protein is CTCSAGGGVNSDYTF.

This clone was observed many times. Gene names are mouse gene names. Other DNA sequences of this sample code for an identical CDR3. The sequenced CDR3 bases are TGTGCCAGCAGTGATCGTCTGGGGGACTCCTAT. This translates into CASSDRLGDSY. From start to end, the CDR3 is CASSDRLGDSYEQYF. This chain joins TRBV13-3 and TRBJ2-7; 7 bases fit TRBD2. The read halts 4 residues ahead of the CDR3 end, with the missing end drawn from the germline J gene. Per the germline V gene, CDR1 is NNHDY and CDR2 is SYVADS. The J segment lost 0 bases and the V segment lost 1 base, leaving 4 bases of the junction unmatched. This CDR3 spans 15 amino acids.

About this clone itself: Mouse gene names and germline throughout. The CDR3 end is not reached by the read, which stops 4 residues before it; the germline J gene fills it in. This chain links TRBV13-3 with TRBJ1-4; 9 nucleotides match TRBD1. Germline loops: CDR1 NNHDY, CDR2 SYVADS. Germline trimming cut 6 bases from V and 5 bases from J; bases unmatched to any gene: 5. This CDR3 has 14 residues. The sequenced part of the CDR3 DNA is TGTGCCAGCACACCGGGACAGGGAAACGAA. Protein product: CASTPGQGNE. Given in full, the CDR3 is CASTPGQGNERLFF.